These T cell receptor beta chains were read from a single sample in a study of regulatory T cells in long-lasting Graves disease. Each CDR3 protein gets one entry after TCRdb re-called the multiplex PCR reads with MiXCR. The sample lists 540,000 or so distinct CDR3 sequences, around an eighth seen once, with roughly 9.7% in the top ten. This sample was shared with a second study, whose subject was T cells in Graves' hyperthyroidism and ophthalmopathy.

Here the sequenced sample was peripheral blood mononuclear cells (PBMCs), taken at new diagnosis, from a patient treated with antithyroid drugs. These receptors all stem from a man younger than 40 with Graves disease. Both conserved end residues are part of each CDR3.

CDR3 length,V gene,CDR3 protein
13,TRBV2,CASGTRDTGELFF
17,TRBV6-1,CASSGMSRLAGLSEQFF
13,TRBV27,CASSLHGANEQYF
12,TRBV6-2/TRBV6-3,CASGRTTGELFF
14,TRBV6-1,CATYRGTNTGELFF
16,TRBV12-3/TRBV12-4,CASITSALRSTDTQYF
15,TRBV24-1,CATSDPQGGWNIQYF
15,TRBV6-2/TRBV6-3,CASSYGQRGNQPQHF
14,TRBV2,CASRRTGFTDTQYF
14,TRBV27,CASSFWPHNEKLFF
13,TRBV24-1,CATSDPALYEQYF
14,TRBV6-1,CASRDRGSGQPQHF
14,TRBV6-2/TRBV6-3,CASRSGTSGNEQFF
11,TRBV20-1,CSARSGEKLFF
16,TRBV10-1,CASSEMASGRRETQYF
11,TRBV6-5,CASSYWETQYF
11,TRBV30,CAWSVRNTQYF
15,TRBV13,CASGSHSGTSNEQYF
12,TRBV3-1,CASSQGSVEQFF
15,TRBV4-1,CASSQVYPTDYEQYF
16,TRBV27,CASSPLTSGAGYEQYF
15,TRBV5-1,CASSTGLATNEKLFF